Sequencing of this T cell receptor beta chain was carried out in a study of CD8 T cells in ankylosing spondylitis (dated by TCRdb to the late 2010s). With regard to the full study: T cell receptor beta repertoires were profiled in healthy donors and ankylosing spondylitis patients so that disease-linked TCR variants could be found. The full study cohort was made up of 25 ankylosing spondylitis patients and roughly 98 healthy donors. Peripheral blood was sampled, and synovial fluid was also collected from ankylosing spondylitis patients.

Study-wide conclusions, independent of this receptor: A CD8+ phenotype was shown by the disease-linked clones, which were found at relatively low frequencies in peripheral blood. According to the report, matched synovial fluid samples from ankylosing spondylitis patients were significantly enriched for the disease-linked clones. A TCR beta motif made up of roughly eight highly homologous amino acid variants appeared to be characteristic of blood from ankylosing spondylitis patients. Some TCR beta motif variants had previously been reported in synovial fluid and blood of reactive arthritis patients, which suggested common disease-initiation mechanisms.

This clonotype was seen repeatedly, ten times or more. The specificity of this receptor is unknown. No much larger clone is present one base from it, and per-base qualities are unavailable. Taken from the germline V gene, the CDR1 and CDR2 loops are ENHRY and SYGVKD. The CDR3 has 13 amino acids, counting the end cysteine and phenylalanine. Only CDR3 DNA is held: 39 bases, read in frame from base 1. Trimming removed 7 bases from V and 1 base from J, leaving 10 bases between the germline ends. Instrument on record: Illumina HiSeq 2500. TCR beta libraries were prepared by quantitative 5'-RACE with molecular barcodes. The authors' pipeline ran thus. To identify disease-linked TCR variants, a new computational method was used, one built on a probabilistic model of VDJ rearrangement. TCRdb trimmed public reads at Q25 via fastp, called clones via MiXCR and kept in-frame beta chains. CDR3 protein sequences are deduplicated, and each keeps its most common genes and DNA. V and J calls and clone size were set by TCRdb, not the authors. Here the sample has 250,000 or so distinct CDR3 sequences; approximately 24% occur a single time. 0.61% of the sample goes to the ten largest clones.

The TCR originated in a male donor with ankylosing spondylitis or in good health (not recorded which). The sequence joins TRBV10-3 to TRBJ1-1; the D gene remains uncertain. The sample comprised blood, either unsorted or a sorted T cell fraction (not recorded which). The CDR3 region reads CAITFRSNTEAFF. Read as DNA, the sequence is TGTGCCATCACCTTTAGGTCGAACACTGAAGCTTTCTTT.